A selection of T cell receptor beta chains follows, all from one sample in a study of cytomegalovirus exposure and HLA in healthy donors. The protocol was immunoSEQ multiplex PCR, while the TCRdb copy is restricted to in-frame clones and leaves out a portion. The table has about 190,000 clones, about 85% seen once. The sample comprised PBMCs. These TCRs come from a boy aged 2 to 10 in good health and CMV-seronegative. Both conserved end residues are part of each CDR3. The D gene is left open where the match is weak. A row's size may be missing; if present it is once, few, many or a size class.

size: NA; J: TRBJ1-6; V: TRBV7-9; D: NA; CDR3: CASSQQGGSPLHF; DNA: TGTGCCAGCAGCCAACAGGGTGGCTCACCCCTCCACTTT
size: NA; J: TRBJ2-1; V: TRBV2; D: TRBD1; CDR3: CASSLDRNNEQFF; DNA: TGTGCCAGCAGCCTGGACAGGAACAATGAGCAGTTCTTC
size: NA; J: TRBJ1-2; V: TRBV4-2; D: NA; CDR3: CASSQDPRAGIQGYTF; DNA: TGTGCCAGCAGCCAAGACCCCAGGGCAGGGATTCAAGGCTACACCTTC
size: NA; J: TRBJ1-2; V: TRBV19; D: TRBD1; CDR3: CASSPPGQGVGSRYGYTF; DNA: TGTGCCAGTAGTCCGCCGGGACAGGGAGTTGGCAGCCGCTATGGCTACACCTTC
size: NA; J: TRBJ1-1; V: TRBV7-8; D: TRBD1; CDR3: CASSSPRDRGRDTEAFF; DNA: TGTGCCAGCAGCTCCCCCCGGGACAGGGGGCGCGACACTGAAGCTTTCTTT
size: once; J: TRBJ2-7; V: TRBV27; D: TRBD1; CDR3: CASSLSGTGVGEQYF; DNA: TGTGCCAGCAGTTTATCCGGGACAGGGGTGGGAGAGCAGTACTTC
size: once; J: TRBJ2-7; V: TRBV25-1; D: NA; CDR3: CASRMTGKGKYEQYF; DNA: TGTGCCAGCCGAATGACGGGAAAGGGCAAATACGAGCAGTACTTC
size: NA; J: TRBJ2-5; V: TRBV7-9; D: NA; CDR3: CASSLAGETQYF; DNA: TGTGCCAGCAGCCTGGCGGGGGAGACCCAGTACTTC
size: NA; J: TRBJ1-5; V: TRBV19; D: NA; CDR3: CASSQTTGAHQPQHF; DNA: TGTGCCAGTAGTCAAACGACAGGAGCTCATCAGCCCCAGCATTTT
size: NA; J: TRBJ1-5; V: TRBV6-6; D: TRBD1; CDR3: CASSRDSLNQPQHF; DNA: TGTGCCAGCAGTCGGGACAGCCTCAATCAGCCCCAGCATTTT
size: NA; J: TRBJ1-3; V: TRBV4-1; D: NA; CDR3: CASSRSSGLRSGNTIYF; DNA: TGCGCCAGCAGCCGTTCCTCCGGACTTCGCTCTGGAAACACCATATATTTT
size: NA; J: TRBJ2-7; V: TRBV11-2; D: TRBD1; CDR3: CASSPEDRPIYEQYF; DNA: TGTGCCAGCAGCCCAGAGGACAGGCCGATCTACGAGCAGTACTTC
size: NA; J: TRBJ2-7; V: TRBV27; D: NA; CDR3: CASSTDSRNLLF; DNA: TGTGCCAGCAGTACCGACAGTCGTAACCTCCTGTTC
size: NA; J: TRBJ1-2; V: TRBV2; D: TRBD1; CDR3: CAIRTGGGYTF; DNA: TGTGCCATACGGACAGGAGGTGGCTACACCTTC
size: NA; J: TRBJ2-7; V: TRBV7-9; D: TRBD1; CDR3: CASASFEGQSYEQYF; DNA: TGTGCCAGCGCAAGTTTCGAGGGACAGTCCTACGAGCAGTACTTC
size: NA; J: TRBJ2-1; V: TRBV7-9; D: TRBD2; CDR3: CASSFLGLAGDNEQFF; DNA: TGTGCCAGCAGCTTTCTGGGACTAGCGGGGGACAATGAGCAGTTCTTC
size: NA; J: TRBJ2-5; V: TRBV29-1; D: TRBD1; CDR3: CSVRHRGTQETQYF; DNA: TGCAGCGTTCGGCACAGGGGGACCCAGGAGACCCAGTACTTC
size: NA; J: TRBJ1-2; V: TRBV7-9; D: NA; CDR3: CSSSSTDRNYGYTF; DNA: TGTTCCAGCAGCTCCACGGACAGAAACTATGGCTACACCTTC
size: once; J: TRBJ2-2; V: TRBV5-1; D: TRBD1; CDR3: CASSFPGQGLTEVFF; DNA: TGCGCCAGCAGCTTCCCGGGACAGGGGCTTACAGAGGTGTTTTTT
size: NA; J: TRBJ1-5; V: TRBV19; D: NA; CDR3: CASRREDGQPQHF; DNA: TGTGCCAGTAGGCGCGAAGACGGGCAGCCCCAGCATTTT
size: once; J: TRBJ1-3; V: TRBV7-6; D: NA; CDR3: CASSLAPASSGNTIYF; DNA: TGTGCCAGCAGCTTAGCGCCAGCGAGCTCTGGAAACACCATATATTTT
size: once; J: TRBJ2-1; V: TRBV7-9; D: TRBD1; CDR3: CASSPRDRYNEQFF; DNA: TGTGCCAGCAGCCCCCGGGACAGATACAATGAGCAGTTCTTC
size: NA; J: TRBJ1-1; V: TRBV28; D: TRBD1; CDR3: CASSPGQGTEAFF; DNA: TGTGCCAGCAGTCCTGGACAGGGCACTGAAGCTTTCTTT
size: NA; J: TRBJ2-1; V: TRBV23-1; D: TRBD2; CDR3: CALAASGVNNEQFF; DNA: TGCGCTCTCGCGGCTAGCGGTGTTAACAATGAGCAGTTCTTC
size: NA; J: TRBJ1-5; V: TRBV28; D: TRBD1; CDR3: CASSPPGQGFSNQPQHF; DNA: TGTGCCAGCAGTCCTCCGGGACAGGGATTTAGCAATCAGCCCCAGCATTTT
size: few; J: TRBJ2-3; V: TRBV10-3; D: NA; CDR3: CAISDPGTPSTDTQYF; DNA: TGTGCCATCAGTGACCCCGGGACACCGAGCACAGATACGCAGTATTTT
size: once; J: TRBJ2-3; V: TRBV28; D: NA; CDR3: CASSEDKLITDTQYF; DNA: TGTGCCAGCAGCGAGGACAAACTCATCACAGATACGCAGTATTTT
size: NA; J: TRBJ2-7; V: TRBV7-6; D: TRBD2; CDR3: CASSLVAGDEQYF; DNA: TGTGCCAGCAGCTTAGTAGCGGGAGACGAGCAGTACTTC
size: NA; J: TRBJ1-1; V: TRBV30; D: TRBD1; CDR3: CAWSAQQGIPTEAFF; DNA: TGTGCCTGGAGTGCCCAACAGGGGATTCCCACTGAAGCTTTCTTT
size: NA; J: TRBJ2-5; V: TRBV5-1; D: TRBD1; CDR3: CASSSGLAGQGEETQYF; DNA: TGCGCCAGCAGCTCGGGGCTCGCGGGACAGGGAGAGGAGACCCAGTACTTC
size: once; J: TRBJ1-5; V: TRBV4-1; D: NA; CDR3: CASSQDRQYNQPQHF; DNA: TGCGCCAGCAGCCAAGATCGACAGTACAATCAGCCCCAGCATTTT
size: NA; J: TRBJ1-1; V: TRBV19; D: TRBD1; CDR3: CASSFNRGGTEAFF; DNA: TGTGCCAGTAGTTTCAACAGGGGTGGCACTGAAGCTTTCTTT
size: NA; J: TRBJ2-1; V: TRBV9; D: TRBD2; CDR3: CASSVGLAGVDNEQFF; DNA: TGTGCCAGCAGCGTAGGACTAGCGGGTGTCGACAATGAGCAGTTCTTC
size: NA; J: TRBJ2-1; V: TRBV4-1; D: NA; CDR3: CASSQDQVYNEQFF; DNA: TGCGCCAGCAGCCAAGATCAGGTCTACAATGAGCAGTTCTTC
size: NA; J: TRBJ2-1; V: TRBV7-3; D: TRBD2; CDR3: CASSLAGVGNEQFF; DNA: TGTGCCAGCAGCCTAGCGGGAGTGGGGAATGAGCAGTTCTTC
size: few; J: TRBJ1-3; V: TRBV6-1; D: TRBD1; CDR3: CASSVLDRGVGNTIYF; DNA: TGTGCCAGCAGTGTATTGGACAGGGGAGTTGGGAACACCATATATTTT
size: NA; J: TRBJ2-7; V: TRBV9; D: NA; CDR3: CASSVSPAQGYEQYF; DNA: TGTGCCAGCAGCGTCTCCCCCGCACAGGGCTACGAGCAGTACTTC
size: NA; J: TRBJ1-5; V: TRBV4-1; D: TRBD1; CDR3: CASSQDGGQVNQPQHF; DNA: TGCGCCAGCAGCCAAGACGGGGGACAGGTCAATCAGCCCCAGCATTTT
size: once; J: TRBJ2-3; V: TRBV27; D: NA; CDR3: CASSLSPLRIASPDTQYF; DNA: TGTGCCAGCAGTTTATCCCCCCTTAGAATAGCATCCCCAGATACGCAGTATTTT
size: NA; J: TRBJ2-3; V: TRBV6-4; D: TRBD2; CDR3: CASSASGGATDTQYF; DNA: TGTGCCAGCAGTGCTAGCGGGGGGGCAACAGATACGCAGTATTTT
size: NA; J: TRBJ2-1; V: TRBV5-1; D: TRBD2; CDR3: CASSLALAGVKERFF; DNA: TGCGCCAGCAGCTTGGCGCTAGCGGGGGTTAAAGAACGGTTCTTC
size: NA; J: TRBJ1-2; V: TRBV2; D: TRBD1; CDR3: CASAQGLYGYTF; DNA: TGTGCCAGCGCACAGGGGTTATATGGCTACACCTTC
size: NA; J: TRBJ2-7; V: TRBV5-6; D: TRBD1; CDR3: CASSLGGRGSASSYEQYF; DNA: TGTGCCAGCAGCTTGGGGGGCAGGGGGTCGGCGAGCTCCTACGAGCAGTACTTC
size: NA; J: TRBJ1-5; V: TRBV2; D: NA; CDR3: CASRPLQGSQPQHF; DNA: TGTGCCAGCAGACCGCTACAGGGTTCCCAGCCCCAGCATTTT
size: NA; J: TRBJ2-7; V: TRBV15; D: NA; CDR3: CATSRGQGAIYYEQYF; DNA: TGTGCCACCAGCAGAGGGCAGGGTGCAATTTATTACGAGCAGTACTTC
size: NA; J: TRBJ1-2; V: TRBV27; D: NA; CDR3: CASSPRGRGYTF; DNA: TGTGCCAGCAGTCCTCGGGGGAGGGGCTACACCTTC
size: few; J: TRBJ2-6; V: TRBV6-4; D: NA; CDR3: CASSAQGSGANVLTF; DNA: TGTGCCAGCAGTGCTCAGGGTTCTGGGGCCAACGTCCTGACTTTC
size: NA; J: TRBJ1-1; V: TRBV6-6; D: NA; CDR3: CASSYSGEDTEAFF; DNA: TGTGCCAGCAGTTACTCGGGGGAGGACACTGAAGCTTTCTTT
size: NA; J: TRBJ2-2; V: TRBV5-6; D: NA; CDR3: CASSFRLNYANTGELFF; DNA: TGTGCCAGCAGCTTCAGATTAAACTACGCGAACACCGGGGAGCTGTTTTTT
size: once; J: TRBJ1-2; V: TRBV25-1; D: NA; CDR3: CASAGIWDGYTF; DNA: TGTGCCAGCGCAGGGATATGGGATGGCTACACCTTC